This TCR beta chain was documented in a study of memory CD4+ T cells and cytomegalovirus serostatus. Only in-frame clones appear in the TCRdb table, and some are missing; sequencing was by immunoSEQ multiplex PCR. Among 54,000 or so clones listed, roughly 81% were seen once. CDR1 SGHAT and CDR2 FQDESV come from the germline V gene (reference sequence). V was trimmed by 1 base and J by 2 bases, leaving 12 bases between them. The length of the CDR3 is 16 residues. The sort gate was single viable CD3+CD4+CD8-CD45RO+ cells for memory CD4+ T cells. This clonotype was sampled from an adult in good health and CMV-seronegative. J is TRBJ1-3 and V is TRBV11-1; possible D gene TRBD1, 5 bases. The sequenced material came from memory CD4+ T cells from blood. The CDR3 here is CASSLEPGPAGNTIYF. The CDR3, as DNA: TGTGCCAGCAGCTTAGAACCGGGACCGGCTGGAAACACCATATATTTT.